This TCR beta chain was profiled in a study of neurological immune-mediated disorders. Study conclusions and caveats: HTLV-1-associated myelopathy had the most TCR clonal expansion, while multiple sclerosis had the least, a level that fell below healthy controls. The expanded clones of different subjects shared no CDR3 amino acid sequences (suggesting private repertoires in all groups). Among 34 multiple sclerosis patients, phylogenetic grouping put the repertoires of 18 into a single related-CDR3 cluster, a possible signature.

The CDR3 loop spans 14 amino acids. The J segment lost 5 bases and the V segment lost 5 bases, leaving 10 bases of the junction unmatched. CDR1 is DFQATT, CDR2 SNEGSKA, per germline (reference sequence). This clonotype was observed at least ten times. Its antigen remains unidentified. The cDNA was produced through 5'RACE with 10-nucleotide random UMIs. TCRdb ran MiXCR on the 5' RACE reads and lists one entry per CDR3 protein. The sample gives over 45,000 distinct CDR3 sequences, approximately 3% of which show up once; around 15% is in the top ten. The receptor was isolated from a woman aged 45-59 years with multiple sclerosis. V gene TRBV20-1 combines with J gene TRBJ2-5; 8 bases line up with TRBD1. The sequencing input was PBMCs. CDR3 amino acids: CSAETGGLQETQYF. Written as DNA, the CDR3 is TGCAGTGCTGAAACAGGGGGATTGCAGGAGACCCAGTACTTC.